The entry below describes one TCR beta chain. This sample was taken from a study of blood T cell repertoires in COVID-19. Trimming left V 2 bases short and J 10 bases short, with 12 bases between. This CDR3 is built from 14 residues. Per germline, CDR1 LGHNA and CDR2 YSLEER. Clones were read by immunoSEQ multiplex PCR, and TCRdb kept only the in-frame ones, dropping some. The table includes more than 95,000 clones, around nine tenths detected once. The gene calls are TRBV4-3 and TRBJ1-6; a possible D gene is TRBD1 (6 bases). The receptor was derived from a human donor in a cohort sampled during active COVID-19. The sample comprised peripheral blood. The CDR3 nucleotides are TGCGCCAGCAGCCAAAGAGGGGGGGACTCACCCCTCCACTTT. This translates into CASSQRGGDSPLHF.